Below, 14 T cell receptor beta chains from the same sample are listed, as sequenced in a study of ipilimumab plus nivolumab after autologous stem cell transplantation. The protocol was immunoSEQ multiplex PCR, while the TCRdb copy is restricted to in-frame clones and leaves out a portion. The sample shows 15,000 to 20,000 clones, about 80% of them seen only once. The specimen comprised PBMCs, sampled in a trial of ipilimumab plus nivolumab as post-transplant consolidation. These TCRs come from a male donor with diffuse large B-cell lymphoma.

This sequence joins TRBV19 and TRBJ2-5, with a tentative D call TRBD1 (6 bases). The J call could be wrong; TRBJ2-7 is a better fit for the DNA end. Germline values: CDR1 LNHDA, CDR2 SQIVND (reference sequence). The CDR3 consists of 12 residues. The CDR3 coding sequence is TGTGCCAGTAGTATAAACAGGGACGAGCAGTACTTC. The encoded protein is CASSINRDEQYF.

This sequence joins TRBV11-2 and TRBJ2-1; TRBD2 agrees at 11 bases. CDR3 length: 17 amino acids. J was trimmed by 9 bases and V by 5 bases; bases with no gene match: 15. Germline V gene data show CDR1 as SGHAT and CDR2 as FQNNGV. DNA of the CDR3: TGTGCCAGCAGCCCCCCTTTGGGTAGCGGGGGGGCAGGTGAGCAGTTCTTC. Its protein is CASSPPLGSGGAGEQFF. The variable domain in full, completed from reference TRBV11-2 and TRBJ2-1, reads EAGVAQSPRYKIIEKRQSVAFWCNPISGHATLYWYQQILGQGPKLLIQFQNNGVVDDSQLPKDRFSAERLKGVDSTLKIQPAKLEDSAVYLCASSPPLGSGGAGEQFFGPGTRLTVL.

The chain uses TRBV7-2 and TRBJ2-7; no clear D gene. CDR1 is SGHTA and CDR2 is FQGNSA in the germline V gene. V lost 5 bases, J lost 2 bases, and 13 bases lay in between. This CDR3 contains 14 residues. The CDR3 bases are TGTGCCAGCAGCCCTGATTGGCGAACCTACGAGCAGTACTTC. This translates into CASSPDWRTYEQYF.

The chain has TRBV2 and TRBJ1-4; no clear D. V was cut by 0 bases and J by 4 bases, with 9 bases left in between. The germline V gene encodes CDR1 SNHLY and CDR2 FYNNEI. CDR3 length: 15 amino acids. The CDR3 coding sequence is TGTGCCAGCAGTGAAGCTTGGAGCCGTAATGAAAAACTGTTTTTT. Its translation is CASSEAWSRNEKLFF. Full variable domain (missing parts from reference TRBV2 and TRBJ1-4): EPEVTQTPSHQVTQMGQEVILRCVPISNHLYFYWYRQILGQKVEFLVSFYNNEISEKSEIFDDQFSVERPDGSNFTLKIRSTKLEDSAMYFCASSEAWSRNEKLFFGSGTQLSVL.

This clone was observed a single time. The V call is TRBV10-3, the J call TRBJ1-6; 7 nucleotides line up with TRBD1. The CDR3 is made up of 12 amino acids. From germline, CDR1 is ENHRY and CDR2 SYGVKD. V shed 7 bases, J shed 10 bases, and the junction held 4 bases outside the gene matches. CDR3 sequence reads: CAITAGGSPLHF. The CDR3, as DNA: TGTGCCATCACCGCAGGGGGATCACCCCTCCACTTT.

J is TRBJ2-3 and V is TRBV14, with TRBD2 matching over 9 bases. CDR1 is SGHDN, CDR2 FVKESK, per germline. V gave up 4 bases and J gave up 4 bases; unmatched junction bases: 9. The CDR3 consists of 16 residues. CDR3 nucleotides: TGTGCCAGCAGCCGGGGGCGGGGGGGCCTCCCAGATACGCAGTATTTT. It encodes CASSRGRGGLPDTQYF.

V gene TRBV6-8 combines with J gene TRBJ2-1, with 7 bases aligning to TRBD2. Germline assignment: CDR1 MNHGY and CDR2 SAAAGT. The CDR3 contains 14 residues. Trimming removed 5 bases from V and 7 bases from J; junction bases left unmatched: 8. CDR3 nucleotides: TGTGCCAGCAGTCGAAAGGGAGGGAGGAATGAGCAGTTCTTC. Its protein product is CASSRKGGRNEQFF.

The gene calls are TRBV11-1 and TRBJ2-5; D might be TRBD1 or TRBD2, each matching 5 bases. Germline assignment: CDR1 SGHAT and CDR2 FQDESV (reference sequence). The CDR3 sequence is 17 residues long. The germline V and J ends were trimmed by 1 base and 3 bases, with 18 bases remaining between them. CDR3 in amino acids: CASSLGSGFRGKETQYF. CDR3 bases: TGTGCCAGCAGCTTAGGATCAGGGTTCCGGGGTAAAGAGACCCAGTACTTC.

This clone was recorded once. The same CDR3 arises from other DNA sequences in this sample as well. The chain combines TRBV19 with TRBJ1-2; 7 bases map to TRBD1. Germline CDR1 is LNHDA and CDR2 is SQIVND (reference sequence). CDR3 length: 14 residues. Trimming took 7 bases from V and 2 from J; bases not matched to a gene: 7. CDR3 sequence reads: CASTATGANYGYTF. In DNA form, the CDR3 reads TGTGCCAGTACTGCAACAGGGGCGAACTATGGCTACACCTTC. Looking up the rest from reference TRBV19 and TRBJ1-2 gives the full variable domain: DGGITQSPKYLFRKEGQNVTLSCEQNLNHDAMYWYRQDPGQGLRLIYYSQIVNDFQKGDIAEGYSVSREKKESFPLTVTSAQKNPTAFYLCASTATGANYGYTFGSGTRLTVV.

This sequence joins TRBV6-5 and TRBJ1-1, with a tentative D call TRBD1 (5 bases). Trimming left V 2 bases short and J 1 base short, with 8 bases between. Germline V lookup: CDR1 MNHEY, CDR2 SVGAGI. The CDR3 extends over 14 amino acids. CDR3 nucleotide sequence: TGTGCCAGCAGTTACGGTGACAGGAACACTGAAGCTTTCTTT. It yields the protein CASSYGDRNTEAFF.

This chain connects TRBV2 to TRBJ1-5; D possibly corresponds to TRBD1 (5 bases). The CDR3 contains 14 residues. From germline, CDR1 is SNHLY and CDR2 FYNNEI. V lost 4 bases and J lost 6, with 13 bases in between. The CDR3 sequence is CASSGRASGQPQHF. CDR3 nucleotide sequence: TGTGCCAGCAGTGGCAGGGCGTCGGGTCAGCCCCAGCATTTT.

This sequence joins TRBV2 and TRBJ2-1, with TRBD2 matching over 8 bases. CDR3 length equals 12 residues. V trimming: 2 bases; J trimming: 11 bases; junction bases outside the gene matches: 2. Per germline, CDR1 SNHLY and CDR2 FYNNEI. CDR3 bases: TGTGCCAGCAGTGAAATAGCGGGGCAGCAGTTCTTC. Translating it yields CASSEIAGQQFF. Complete variable domain (other parts from reference TRBV2 and TRBJ2-1): EPEVTQTPSHQVTQMGQEVILRCVPISNHLYFYWYRQILGQKVEFLVSFYNNEISEKSEIFDDQFSVERPDGSNFTLKIRSTKLEDSAMYFCASSEIAGQQFFGPGTRLTVL.

This chain joins TRBV5-4 and TRBJ2-7; D is perhaps TRBD1 (6 bases). The germline V gene has CDR1 SGHNT and CDR2 YYREEE (reference sequence). This CDR3 has 14 amino acids. V shed 0 bases and J shed 0 bases, with 7 bases lying between them. This chain's CDR3 is CASSLDRVSYEQYF. The DNA of the CDR3 is TGTGCCAGCAGCTTGGACAGGGTCTCCTACGAGCAGTACTTC.

The V gene is TRBV5-1, the J gene TRBJ2-1; D tentatively fits TRBD1 or TRBD2 (5 bases each). The CDR3 totals 15 residues. Germline V gene data show CDR1 as SGHRS and CDR2 as YFSETQ. V lost 4 bases and J 2 bases, leaving 13 bases between the germline ends. This CDR3 is CASSQGDGAYNEQFF. The DNA of the CDR3 is TGCGCCAGCAGCCAAGGGGACGGAGCCTACAATGAGCAGTTCTTC.